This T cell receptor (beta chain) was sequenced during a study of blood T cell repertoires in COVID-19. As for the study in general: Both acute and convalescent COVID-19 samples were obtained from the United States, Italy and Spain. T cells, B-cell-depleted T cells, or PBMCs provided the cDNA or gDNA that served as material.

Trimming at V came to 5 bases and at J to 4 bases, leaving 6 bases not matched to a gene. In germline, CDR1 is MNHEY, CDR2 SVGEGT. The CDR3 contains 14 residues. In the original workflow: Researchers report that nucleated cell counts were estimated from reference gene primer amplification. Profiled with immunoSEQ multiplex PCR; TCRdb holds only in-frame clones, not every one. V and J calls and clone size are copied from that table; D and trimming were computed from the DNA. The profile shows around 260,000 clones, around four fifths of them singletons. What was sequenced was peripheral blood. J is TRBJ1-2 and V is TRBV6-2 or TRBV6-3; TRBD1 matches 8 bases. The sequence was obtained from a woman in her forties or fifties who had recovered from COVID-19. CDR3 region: CASSQDRDAYGYTF. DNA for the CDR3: TGTGCCAGCAGTCAGGACAGGGACGCCTATGGCTACACCTTC.